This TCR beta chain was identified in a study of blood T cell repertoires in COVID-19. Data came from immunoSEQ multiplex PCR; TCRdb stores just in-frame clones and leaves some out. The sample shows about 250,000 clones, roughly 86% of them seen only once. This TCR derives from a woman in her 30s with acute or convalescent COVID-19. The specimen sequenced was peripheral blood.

The CDR3 region is CASSSPGLAKNIQYF. CDR3 nucleotides: TGTGCCAGCAGCTCACCGGGTCTCGCCAAAAACATTCAGTACTTC. The rearrangement links TRBV5-6 to TRBJ2-4; D remains unclear. This CDR3 contains 15 residues. CDR1 is SGHDT and CDR2 is YYEEEE in the germline V gene. V lost 3 bases and J 1 base, leaving 11 bases between the germline ends.